This T cell receptor beta chain derives from a study of PD-1 blockade in classical Hodgkin lymphoma. Libraries were prepared by immunoSEQ multiplex PCR; TCRdb keeps only in-frame clonotypes and omits some of them. The data contain 9,500 to 14,000 clones, roughly 81% of them singletons. This clone was counted once. CDR3 length equals 14 residues. Germline CDR1 MGHRA, CDR2 YSYEKL. The V gene lost 1 base and the J gene lost 7 bases, with 13 bases spanning the gap. The time point: cycle 4 day 1 (C4D1), after less than 7 weeks of nivolumab. Each of the patients experienced relapse following autologous stem cell transplantation, and their brentuximab vedotin exposure differed. Magnetic negative selection of thawed PBMCs yielded the CD8+ T cells.

The source of this sequence is a human donor with classical Hodgkin lymphoma. The donor label of this sample is uncertain. This specimen consisted of CD8+ T cells from blood, obtained before the fourth cycle of nivolumab. The chain employs TRBV4-1 and TRBJ1-2; D is possibly TRBD1 (5 bases). In DNA, the CDR3 is TGCGCCAGCAGCCAAGTTCCAGGGTCCGGTGGCTACACCTTC. It codes for CASSQVPGSGGYTF.